A single sample gave rise to the 14 T cell receptor beta chains below, sequenced in a study of blood T cell repertoires in COVID-19. Profiled with immunoSEQ multiplex PCR; TCRdb holds only in-frame clones, not every one. The table has over 150,000 clones, approximately 84% seen once; the top ten hold 6% to 7.5%. The sequenced material came from PBMCs or T cells enriched from blood (not recorded which). The receptor source for this set is a woman in her 50s who had recovered from COVID-19.

The V gene is TRBV4-1, the J gene TRBJ2-7; 9 bases match TRBD1. There are 14 residues in the CDR3. Per the germline V gene, CDR1 is MGHRA and CDR2 is YSYEKL. After removal of 4 bases from V and 1 base from J, the junction contained 2 bases not matched to a gene. The CDR3 nucleotides are TGCGCCAGCAGCCGGACAGGGGAATCCTACGAGCAGTACTTC. This translates into CASSRTGESYEQYF.

This rearrangement joins TRBV5-1 to TRBJ2-1; a weak D match, TRBD2 (6 bases). The V end lost 0 bases, the J end lost 8 bases, and 15 bases lay between the germline ends. The CDR3 is 15 residues long. Germline CDR1 SGHRS, CDR2 YFSETQ. The CDR3 spells CASSLDWRERDEQFF. The CDR3, as DNA: TGCGCCAGCAGCTTGGATTGGCGGGAAAGGGATGAGCAGTTCTTC.

This chain uses TRBV19 with TRBJ2-6; TRBD1 agrees at 8 bases. The V and J ends lost 4 bases and 0 bases, in that order; junction bases with no gene match: 5. CDR3 length: 17 residues. The germline CDR1 and CDR2 sequences are LNHDA and SQIVND (reference sequence). Written as DNA, the CDR3 is TGTGCCAGTAGTACAGGGGGCTCGAGCTCTGGGGCCAACGTCCTGACTTTC. Protein: CASSTGGSSSGANVLTF.

The J gene is TRBJ2-7, the V gene TRBV9; possibly TRBD2 for D (6 bases). This CDR3 is 14 amino acids long. The V gene's germline CDR1 is SGDLS and CDR2 YYNGEE. Trimming cost V 3 bases and J 1 base, with 11 bases left between them. The CDR3 reads CASSARGGSYEQYF. The CDR3 nucleotides are TGTGCCAGCAGCGCGAGGGGAGGTTCCTACGAGCAGTACTTC.

The chain links TRBV27 to TRBJ2-1, with TRBD2 identical over 11 bases. Germline V lookup: CDR1 MNHEY, CDR2 SMNVEV (reference sequence). This CDR3 region has 16 residues. V shed 4 bases, J shed 3 bases, and the junction held 5 bases outside the gene matches. The CDR3 spells CASSSPGLADYNEQFF. DNA of the CDR3: TGTGCCAGCAGTTCCCCGGGACTAGCGGACTACAATGAGCAGTTCTTC.

Only a few counts were recorded for this clone. This rearrangement joins TRBV27 to TRBJ1-1, with unresolved D. Trimming took off 3 bases at V and 0 bases at J, with 2 bases between the two ends. From germline, CDR1 is MNHEY and CDR2 SMNVEV (reference sequence). CDR3 length: 12 residues. The CDR3 coding sequence is TGTGCCAGCAGTTTTATGAACACTGAAGCTTTCTTT. It codes for CASSFMNTEAFF.

This clone was recorded only once. The chain employs TRBV14 and TRBJ2-2; 7 bases are shared with TRBD2. The CDR3 runs to 16 residues. V dropped 4 bases and J dropped 6; count of bases not matched to a gene: 11. From germline, CDR1 is SGHDN and CDR2 FVKESK. CDR3 coding DNA: TGTGCCAGCAGCCCCCCGTGGGGCGGGAGAGCCGGGGAGCTGTTTTTT. This codes for CASSPPWGGRAGELFF.

This rearrangement joins TRBV7-8 to TRBJ1-6, with D possibly TRBD1 on 6 matching bases. Germline V gives CDR1 SGHVS, CDR2 FQNEAQ. CDR3 length: 15 residues. Deletions cut 5 bases from V and 4 bases from J, with 12 bases between. The CDR3 coding sequence is TGTGCCAGCAGCCCCGCACAGGGTTATAATTCACCCCTCCACTTT. Translated: CASSPAQGYNSPLHF.

This clone was counted a single time. The chain links TRBV5-8 to TRBJ2-1; 9 bases fit TRBD2. Looked up from germline, CDR1 is SGHTS and CDR2 is YDEGEE. This CDR3 has 13 residues. The V segment lost 4 bases and the J segment 12 bases; nucleotides outside the gene matches: 8. CDR3 residues: CASSPGLASWQFF. CDR3 bases: TGTGCCAGCAGCCCGGGACTAGCTTCTTGGCAGTTCTTC.

The gene calls are TRBV28 and TRBJ1-2, with D perhaps TRBD1 (5 bases). Trimming shortened V by 5 bases and J by 2 bases, and 12 bases separated the two germline ends. The length of the CDR3 is 14 residues. Germline V gene sequence: CDR1 MDHEN, CDR2 SYDVKM. As DNA, the CDR3 is TGTGCCAGCAGTGGGGGGAGGGCAAACTATGGCTACACCTTC. Protein product: CASSGGRANYGYTF.

The chain couples TRBV7-9 to TRBJ1-4, with TRBD1 identical over 9 bases. Per germline, CDR1 SEHNR and CDR2 FQNEAQ (reference sequence). With 2 bases clipped from V and 8 bases from J, the junction kept 9 bases outside the gene matches. CDR3 length: 16 residues. The CDR3 region is CASSLSDRGWREKLFF. CDR3 nucleotide sequence: TGTGCCAGCAGCTTATCGGACAGGGGATGGCGGGAAAAACTGTTTTTT.

The V gene is TRBV4-2, the J gene TRBJ1-1, with a tentative D call TRBD1 (5 bases). The ends were cut back, 3 bases at V and 1 base at J, with 12 bases in the middle. The CDR3 runs to 15 residues. The V gene's germline CDR1 is LGHNA and CDR2 YNFKEQ. The chain's CDR3 is CASSHLGAQNTEAFF. The CDR3, as DNA: TGTGCCAGCAGCCATCTAGGGGCCCAGAACACTGAAGCTTTCTTT.

The rearrangement uses TRBV23-1 and TRBJ2-2; a possible D gene is TRBD1 (6 bases). TRBV23-1 is labeled an ORF, and its function is uncertain. V gave up 2 bases and J gave up 1 base, with 11 bases separating them. The CDR3 is 16 amino acids. CDR3 sequence reads: CASSQRGHLNTGELFF. CDR3 DNA: TGCGCCAGCAGTCAACGGGGACACCTGAACACCGGGGAGCTGTTTTTT.

The chain combines TRBV7-8 with TRBJ2-1, with 9 nucleotides matching TRBD1. In germline, CDR1 is SGHVS, CDR2 FQNEAQ. The junction had 1 base not matched to a gene; V was cut back by 1 base and J by 0 bases. This CDR3 has 16 residues. The CDR3 DNA sequence: TGTGCCAGCAGCTTAGAACAGGGGGCCTCCTACAATGAGCAGTTCTTC. Translated: CASSLEQGASYNEQFF.